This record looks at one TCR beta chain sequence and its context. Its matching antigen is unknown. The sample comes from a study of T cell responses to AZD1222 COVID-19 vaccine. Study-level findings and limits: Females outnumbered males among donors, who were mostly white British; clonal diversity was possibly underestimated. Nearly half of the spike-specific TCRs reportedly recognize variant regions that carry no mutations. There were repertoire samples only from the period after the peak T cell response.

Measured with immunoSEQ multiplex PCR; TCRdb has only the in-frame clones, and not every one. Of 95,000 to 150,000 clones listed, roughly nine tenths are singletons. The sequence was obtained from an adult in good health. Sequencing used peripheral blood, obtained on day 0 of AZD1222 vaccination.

CDR3 region: CASSQGTAEKLFF. DNA for the CDR3: TGTGCCAGCTCGCAAGGGACCGCAGAAAAACTGTTTTTT. The V and J genes are TRBV18 and TRBJ1-4, with TRBD1 as a possible D gene (5 bases). The CDR3 sequence is 13 residues long. In germline, CDR1 is KGHSH, CDR2 LQKENI. Trimming cost V 6 bases and J 8 bases, with 13 bases left between them.